The 21 T cell receptor beta chains presented below share a single source sample, sequenced in a study of technical replicates of blood from a handful of donors. TCRdb keeps only in-frame clones here, not all; method: immunoSEQ multiplex PCR. The repertoire holds roughly 70,000 clones, with roughly 93% as singletons. Input material: T cells isolated from PBMCs. These TCRs come from a human donor in good health.

This sequence joins TRBV4-1 and TRBJ2-4; unclear D gene. V shed 0 bases and J shed 8 bases, with 14 bases lying between them. Germline CDR1 MGHRA, CDR2 YSYEKL. This CDR3 is 15 amino acids long. CDR3: CASSQDSVPTDIQYF. The CDR3 DNA follows: TGCGCCAGCAGCCAAGATTCTGTCCCAACGGACATTCAGTACTTC.

The chain combines TRBV10-2 with TRBJ2-7; D unclear. Per the germline V gene, CDR1 is WSHSY and CDR2 is SAAADI. Deletions cut 2 bases from V and 3 bases from J, with 8 bases between. This CDR3 region has 13 residues. The CDR3 nucleotides read TGCGCCAGCAGTGAGCCCCCGGGCTACGAGCAGTACTTC. Protein: CASSEPPGYEQYF.

The chain's CDR3 is CASSRRGAGTEAFF. CDR3 sequence (DNA): TGTGCCAGCTCGCGACGGGGGGCCGGCACTGAAGCTTTCTTT. The rearrangement joins TRBV18 to TRBJ1-1; maybe TRBD1 (6 bases). Germline-derived CDR1 and CDR2 are KGHSH and LQKENI. This CDR3 spans 14 amino acids. V lost 6 bases and J lost 4, with 15 bases in between.

This rearrangement joins TRBV19 to TRBJ2-7; no definite D call. CDR3 size: 13 residues. Trimming took off 3 bases at V and 2 bases at J, with 8 bases between the two ends. Germline V gives CDR1 LNHDA, CDR2 SQIVND (reference sequence). The CDR3: CASSMRQTYEQYF. The CDR3 region has the DNA TGTGCCAGTAGTATGAGGCAGACCTACGAGCAGTACTTC.

V usage is TRBV10-3 and J usage is TRBJ1-4; 10 positions match TRBD1. The CDR3 is 16 amino acids. The germline V gene has CDR1 ENHRY and CDR2 SYGVKD. The junction had 8 bases not matched to a gene; V was cut back by 3 bases and J by 7 bases. The CDR3 loop reads CAISEGTGVVGEKLFF. The CDR3 region has the DNA TGTGCCATCAGTGAAGGGACAGGGGTCGTTGGTGAAAAACTGTTTTTT.

This clone was picked up one time. The J gene is TRBJ2-1, the V gene TRBV14, with 7 bases identical to TRBD1. This CDR3 spans 16 amino acids. With V trimmed by 1 base and J by 0 bases, 3 bases remained unmatched. Germline V gives CDR1 SGHDN, CDR2 FVKESK. CDR3 nucleotides: TGTGCCAGCAGCCAAGTAGGGGGCCACTCCTACAATGAGCAGTTCTTC. This gives the protein CASSQVGGHSYNEQFF.

The gene calls are TRBV4-1 and TRBJ2-6; D is possibly TRBD1 (6 bases). In germline, CDR1 is MGHRA, CDR2 YSYEKL. This CDR3 contains 20 residues. Deletions cut 0 bases from V and 0 bases from J, with 18 bases between. CDR3 loop: CASSQDYPAGAHSGANVLTF. CDR3 coding DNA: TGCGCCAGCAGCCAAGATTACCCGGCAGGGGCCCACTCTGGGGCCAACGTCCTGACTTTC.

This clone was observed a handful of times. CDR3 nucleotides: TGTGCCAGCAGCCTCTCAGTGAACACTGAAGCTTTCTTT. This sequence encodes CASSLSVNTEAFF. The chain uses TRBV6-5 and TRBJ1-1; D is unclear. V was cut by 6 bases and J by 0 bases, with 8 bases left in between. The germline CDR1 and CDR2 sequences are MNHEY and SVGAGI. The CDR3 contains 13 residues.

The rearrangement uses TRBV7-3 and TRBJ2-7; TRBD1 is a possible D gene (5 bases). This CDR3 region has 15 residues. Germline V CDR1 and CDR2: SGHTA, FQGTGA. V gave up 2 bases and J gave up 1 base, with 12 bases separating them. The CDR3 DNA follows: TGTGCCAGCAGCTTACAGCCAGACAGATCCTACGAGCAGTACTTC. This gives the protein CASSLQPDRSYEQYF.

The genes are TRBV7-3 and TRBJ2-5, with D possibly TRBD1 on 6 matching bases. V was clipped by 0 bases and J by 5 bases, with 13 bases between them. This CDR3 region has 15 residues. The germline CDR1 and CDR2 sequences are SGHTA and FQGTGA. CDR3 amino acids: CASSLTAGEMETQYF. CDR3 coding DNA: TGTGCCAGCAGCTTAACAGCAGGGGAGATGGAGACCCAGTACTTC.

This chain uses TRBV28 with TRBJ2-7; TRBD1 matches at 9 bases. V dropped 5 bases and J dropped 3; count of bases not matched to a gene: 11. CDR1 and CDR2 (germline): MDHEN, SYDVKM. This CDR3 is 16 amino acids long. The CDR3 DNA follows: TGTGCCAGCAGTGGGGGAGTCGGGACAGGGATCTACGAGCAGTACTTC. Amino acid sequence: CASSGGVGTGIYEQYF.

The chain is built from TRBV2 and TRBJ2-1; no clear D gene. V dropped 5 bases and J dropped 0 bases, with 8 bases sitting between them. The CDR3 contains 14 residues. CDR1 and CDR2 from the germline V gene are SNHLY and FYNNEI. The CDR3 spells CASSTESSYNEQFF. CDR3 coding DNA: TGTGCCAGCAGTACAGAGAGCTCCTACAATGAGCAGTTCTTC.

CDR3 bases: TGTGCCAGCTCGACTCTCGGGAGCTGGAAATACACAGATACGCAGTATTTT. Translating gives CASSTLGSWKYTDTQYF. This chain links TRBV5-6 with TRBJ2-3; weak D call: TRBD2 (6 bases). The V end lost 7 bases, the J end lost 2 bases, and 23 bases lay between the germline ends. Per the germline V gene, CDR1 is SGHDT and CDR2 is YYEEEE. The CDR3 runs to 17 residues.

The CDR3 DNA follows: TGTGCCAGCAGCCAAGTATCGGCGGATTCTACCTACGAGCAGTACTTC. The encoded protein is CASSQVSADSTYEQYF. This rearrangement joins TRBV4-2 to TRBJ2-7; D is unclear. The germline V and J ends were trimmed by 1 base and 2 bases, with 15 bases remaining between them. Per germline, CDR1 LGHNA and CDR2 YNFKEQ. This CDR3 contains 16 residues.

The gene calls are TRBV10-1 and TRBJ2-2; maybe TRBD2 (5 bases). V was shortened by 3 bases and J by 6 bases, with 14 bases between the two germline ends. CDR1 and CDR2 (germline): WNHNN, SYGVQD (reference sequence). The CDR3 is 15 amino acids. The CDR3 bases are TGCGCCAGCAGTGAAACACACAGCGGTCCCGGGGAGCTGTTTTTT. This translates into CASSETHSGPGELFF.

The genes are TRBV21-1 and TRBJ2-7; whether TRBD2, the table's D call, matches the DNA was not checked. TRBV21-1 is a known pseudogene. CDR3 length: 16 amino acids. The CDR3 sequence: CASSHPLAGGAYEQYF. The CDR3 DNA reads TGTGCCAGCAGTCATCCACTAGCGGGAGGGGCCTACGAGCAGTACTTC.

The CDR3 region is CASSESADTQYF. In nucleotides, the CDR3 is TGTGCCAGCAGTGAATCGGCAGATACGCAGTATTTT. V usage is TRBV6-1 and J usage is TRBJ2-3; no reliable D call. The CDR3 sequence is 12 residues long. V dropped 2 bases and J dropped 4 bases, with 4 bases sitting between them. CDR1 is MNHNS and CDR2 is SASEGT in the germline V gene.

This chain links TRBV28 with TRBJ2-3; D is unclear. V was pared by 3 bases and J by 2 bases, with 9 bases between. This CDR3 region has 14 residues. Germline V gives CDR1 MDHEN, CDR2 SYDVKM. DNA of the CDR3: TGTGCCAGCAGTTTGTTACGCGACACAGATACGCAGTATTTT. It encodes CASSLLRDTDTQYF.

The rearrangement uses TRBV11-3 and TRBJ2-7; TRBD1 might be the D (5 bases). The germline V gene has CDR1 SGHNT and CDR2 YENEEA. Trimming cost V 0 bases and J 2 bases, with 11 bases left between them. The CDR3 spans 15 residues. The DNA for the CDR3 is TGTGCCAGCAGCTTAGAAAGGGGCGGAACCTACGAGCAGTACTTC. Translated: CASSLERGGTYEQYF.

The rearrangement links TRBV19 to TRBJ2-3; D gene uncertain. In germline, CDR1 is LNHDA, CDR2 SQIVND (reference sequence). The CDR3 is 14 residues long. The V and J ends lost 8 bases and 0 bases respectively, with 12 bases between them. CDR3 DNA: TGTGCCAGTGCCAACATGGTAAGCACAGATACGCAGTATTTT. As protein: CASANMVSTDTQYF.

This clone is a singleton in its sample. For the CDR3, the DNA is TGTGCCTGGAGTATATCAGGGTGGGGGAACACTGAAGCTTTCTTT. Amino acid sequence: CAWSISGWGNTEAFF. The rearrangement uses TRBV30 and TRBJ1-1; D is perhaps TRBD1 (5 bases). In germline, CDR1 is GTSNPN, CDR2 SVGIG (reference sequence). The germline V and J ends were trimmed by 2 bases and 1 base, with 14 bases remaining between them. The CDR3 sequence is 15 residues long.